The 22 T cell receptor beta chains given below trace back to one sample, sequenced in a study of blood T cell repertoires in COVID-19 (dated by TCRdb to 2018 to 2020). Libraries were constructed by the immunoSEQ multiplex PCR assay. What TCRdb holds here is the immuneACCESS table cut down to in-frame rearrangements. Part of the clones is not present; checked against another copy, under half of the missing clones reflect an unresolved V gene, and the others are unexplained. This sample comprises approximately 90,000 clones, under 85% of them detected only once. Around an eighth of the sample is held by the ten biggest clonotypes. The sequenced material came from peripheral blood. The origin of the receptors is a human donor in a cohort sampled during active COVID-19.

Concerning this clone itself: The germline gene is not matched at one end of the junction; a read error may be the cause. The V and J genes are TRBV28 and TRBJ1-1; TRBD1 aligns across 11 bases. Looked up from germline, CDR1 is MDHEN and CDR2 is SYDVKM. The CDR3 length is 13 residues. The CDR3 region is CASSLSGGTGGKF. The CDR3 nucleotides read TGTGCCAGCAGTTTAAGTGGGGGGACAGGGGGAAAATTT.

The chain joins TRBV4-3 to TRBJ1-2; D remains ambiguous. From germline, CDR1 is LGHNA and CDR2 YSLEER. This CDR3 contains 14 residues. Trimming stripped 0 bases from V and 8 bases from J, with 13 bases between. CDR3 region: CASSQDPGDYGYTF. CDR3 in DNA: TGCGCCAGCAGCCAAGATCCCGGAGATTACGGCTACACCTTC.

The table lists this clone with a count of one. V usage is TRBV28 and J usage is TRBJ2-7; no clear D. This CDR3 has 15 residues. Trimming removed 5 bases from V and 1 base from J, with 15 bases in between. Germline V gene data show CDR1 as MDHEN and CDR2 as SYDVKM. This chain's CDR3 is CASSGWSKMSYEQYF. The CDR3 DNA reads TGTGCCAGCAGTGGGTGGAGCAAGATGTCCTACGAGCAGTACTTC. Complete variable domain (other parts from reference TRBV28 and TRBJ2-7): DVKVTQSSRYLVKRTGEKVFLECVQDMDHENMFWYRQDPGLGLRLIYFSYDVKMKEKGDIPEGYSVSREKKERFSLILESASTNQTSMYLCASSGWSKMSYEQYFGPGTRLTVT.

The CDR3 protein is CASSQETRLVTQYF. The CDR3 region has the DNA TGTGCCAGCAGCCAAGAGACACGGCTGGTGACCCAGTACTTC. The chain uses TRBV14 and TRBJ2-5, with no clear D. Per germline, CDR1 SGHDN and CDR2 FVKESK. The CDR3 runs to 14 residues. V lost 0 bases and J 7 bases, leaving 12 bases between the germline ends.

In this sample, this clone turned up once. This chain links TRBV28 with TRBJ1-3; TRBD1 might be the D (6 bases). V lost 6 bases to trimming and J lost 5 bases, with 17 bases between them. CDR1 is MDHEN, CDR2 SYDVKM, per germline. The CDR3 length is 15 residues. CDR3 sequence: CASSLPGAHRNTIYF. CDR3 coding DNA: TGTGCCAGCAGCCTACCAGGGGCGCACAGAAACACCATATATTTT.

The V call is TRBV4-3, the J call TRBJ2-7; 7 bases are a match to TRBD2. Germline V gene data show CDR1 as LGHNA and CDR2 as YSLEER. The CDR3 is made up of 14 amino acids. V was clipped by 0 bases and J by 4 bases; unmatched bases: 3. The CDR3 nucleotides read TGCGCCAGCAGCCAAGAGGGCGGGAGTTACGAGCAGTACTTC. Protein product: CASSQEGGSYEQYF.

This clone was observed a single time. CDR3 sequence reads: CASSGTGGYNEQFF. Written as DNA, the CDR3 is TGCGCCAGCAGCGGGACAGGGGGCTACAATGAGCAGTTCTTC. The V call is TRBV5-1, the J call TRBJ2-1; 11 bases agree with TRBD1. Trimming took 4 bases from V and 3 from J; bases not matched to a gene: 0. CDR3 length: 14 residues. Germline values: CDR1 SGHRS, CDR2 YFSETQ. The full variable domain, in which reference TRBV5-1 and TRBJ2-1 provide the parts outside the CDR3, is KAGVTQTPRYLIKTRGQQVTLSCSPISGHRSVSWYQQTPGQGLQFLFEYFSETQRNKGNFPGRFSGRQFSNSRSEMNVSTLELGDSALYLCASSGTGGYNEQFFGPGTRLTVL.

This clone was picked up one time. This specimen includes other DNA sequences encoding the same CDR3. The chain combines TRBV5-1 with TRBJ2-7, with TRBD1 identical over 8 bases. Trimming removed 4 bases from V and 0 bases from J; junction bases left unmatched: 3. There are 14 residues in the CDR3. Germline CDR1 reads SGHRS; CDR2 reads YFSETQ. CDR3 bases: TGCGCCAGCAGCCTTGGACAGGGCTCCTACGAGCAGTACTTC. Protein product: CASSLGQGSYEQYF.

The V and J genes are TRBV27 and TRBJ2-7; 8 nucleotides match TRBD1. V trimming: 5 bases; J trimming: 4 bases; junction bases outside the gene matches: 13. This CDR3 is built from 16 residues. CDR1 is MNHEY and CDR2 is SMNVEV in the germline V gene (reference sequence). The CDR3 reads CASSHDQGAGGYEQYF. DNA for the CDR3: TGTGCCAGCAGTCACGACCAGGGGGCAGGGGGTTACGAGCAGTACTTC.

This rearrangement joins TRBV2 to TRBJ1-2, with no clear D. Germline values: CDR1 SNHLY, CDR2 FYNNEI. This CDR3 has 15 residues. Trimming cost V 3 bases and J 3 bases, with 14 bases left between them. CDR3 in DNA: TGTGCCAGCAGTGAGCAACCTTCCTATTACTATGGCTACACCTTC. Residues: CASSEQPSYYYGYTF.

The chain joins TRBV9 to TRBJ2-1; 10 nucleotides align to TRBD2. Germline values: CDR1 SGDLS, CDR2 YYNGEE. J was trimmed by 7 bases and V by 3 bases; bases with no gene match: 16. The CDR3 loop spans 18 amino acids. In DNA form, the CDR3 reads TGTGCCAGCAGCGCCCCCGTCCGGCTAGCGGGGGTAAATAATGAGCAGTTCTTC. As protein: CASSAPVRLAGVNNEQFF.

The chain links TRBV7-2 to TRBJ2-3; D remains ambiguous. Trimming removed 2 bases at V and 6 bases at J, with 21 bases between. The germline V gene has CDR1 SGHTA and CDR2 FQGNSA. This CDR3 spans 17 amino acids. The CDR3 region is CASSLHPVGSTRDTQYF. In DNA, the CDR3 is TGTGCCAGCAGCTTACATCCGGTGGGTTCTACGAGGGATACGCAGTATTTT.

J is TRBJ1-4 and V is TRBV10-3, with 7 bases identical to TRBD1. J lost 1 base, V lost 5 bases, and 1 base had no gene match. CDR1 is ENHRY and CDR2 is SYGVKD in the germline V gene. The CDR3 spans 14 residues. The CDR3 loop is CAISTGETNEKLFF. DNA of the CDR3: TGTGCCATCAGTACAGGGGAAACTAATGAAAAACTGTTTTTT.

The chain carries TRBV7-2 and TRBJ2-5; 8 bases agree with TRBD2. With V trimmed by 5 bases and J by 2 bases, 7 bases remained unmatched. Germline V gene data show CDR1 as SGHTA and CDR2 as FQGNSA. The CDR3 has 15 amino acids. The CDR3 region is CASSGKAGDQETQYF. CDR3 sequence (DNA): TGTGCCAGCAGCGGAAAAGCGGGGGATCAAGAGACCCAGTACTTC. Based on the CDR3 plus reference TRBV7-2 and TRBJ2-5, the full variable domain is GAGVSQSPSNKVTEKGKDVELRCDPISGHTALYWYRQSLGQGLEFLIYFQGNSAPDKSGLPSDRFSAERTGGSVSTLTIQRTQQEDSAVYLCASSGKAGDQETQYFGPGTRLLVL.

The chain uses TRBV9 and TRBJ2-7; 10 bases line up with TRBD2. V lost 4 bases and J lost 2; bases outside the gene matches: 6. From germline, CDR1 is SGDLS and CDR2 YYNGEE. The CDR3 length is 15 residues. The CDR3 loop is CASSPGTSVPYEQYF. CDR3 sequence (DNA): TGTGCCAGCAGCCCTGGGACTAGCGTCCCCTACGAGCAGTACTTC.

V and J are TRBV7-8 and TRBJ2-7; D is undetermined. V was trimmed by 4 bases and J by 5 bases, leaving 9 bases between them. This CDR3 is 12 amino acids long. Germline V gene lookup returns CDR1 SGHVS and CDR2 FQNEAQ. In DNA, the CDR3 is TGTGCCAGCAGCTCCCATCGGGACGAGCAGTACTTC. It encodes CASSSHRDEQYF.

The chain couples TRBV10-3 to TRBJ2-3; 8 bases are shared with TRBD2. This CDR3 spans 17 amino acids. J was trimmed by 6 bases and V by 2 bases; bases with no gene match: 13. Germline-derived CDR1 and CDR2 are ENHRY and SYGVKD. The DNA of the CDR3 is TGTGCCATCAGTGAGGGGGCGGCGGGAGGATCGTCGGATACGCAGTATTTT. This codes for CAISEGAAGGSSDTQYF.

The chain carries TRBV7-2 and TRBJ1-1; D is unresolved. The CDR3 is made up of 13 amino acids. Trimming left V 2 bases short and J 1 base short, with 5 bases between. CDR1 is SGHTA, CDR2 FQGNSA, per germline. CDR3 nucleotide sequence: TGTGCCAGCAGCTTACAGTCGAACACTGAAGCTTTCTTT. Encoded protein: CASSLQSNTEAFF.

This chain joins TRBV2 and TRBJ1-1, with D tentatively TRBD1 (5 bases). Trimming shortened V by 6 bases and J by 1 base, and 9 bases separated the two germline ends. Per germline, CDR1 SNHLY and CDR2 FYNNEI. This CDR3 has 13 amino acids. This CDR3 reads CASSRDWNTEAFF. The CDR3 DNA reads TGTGCCAGCAGCCGGGACTGGAACACTGAAGCTTTCTTT.

This chain links TRBV18 with TRBJ1-2; D is unresolved. The CDR3 extends over 16 amino acids. Germline V CDR1 and CDR2: KGHSH, LQKENI. Trimming pared 2 bases from V and 8 bases from J, leaving 21 bases between. CDR3 in amino acids: CASSPIDIRETGGYTF. In nucleotides, the CDR3 is TGTGCCAGCTCACCAATAGACATCCGCGAGACGGGAGGCTACACCTTC.

The rearrangement links TRBV6-2 or TRBV6-3 to TRBJ1-1, with D uncertain. The germline V gene encodes CDR1 MNHEY and CDR2 SVGEGT. Trimming pared 5 bases from V and 5 bases from J, leaving 12 bases between. CDR3 size: 13 residues. CDR3 coding DNA: TGTGCCAGCAGTCTTGAGGGTCGAACTGAAGCTTTCTTT. Protein: CASSLEGRTEAFF.

The chain links TRBV9 to TRBJ2-5, with D possibly TRBD1 on 6 matching bases. CDR3 length: 15 amino acids. V lost 1 base and J 3 bases, leaving 13 bases between the germline ends. Germline V lookup: CDR1 SGDLS, CDR2 YYNGEE. The chain's CDR3 is CASSVSTGEEETQYF. Written as DNA, the CDR3 is TGTGCCAGCAGCGTATCGACAGGTGAGGAAGAGACCCAGTACTTC. Based on the CDR3 plus reference TRBV9 and TRBJ2-5, the full variable domain is DSGVTQTPKHLITATGQRVTLRCSPRSGDLSVYWYQQSLDQGLQFLIQYYNGEERAKGNILERFSAQQFPDLHSELNLSSLELGDSALYFCASSVSTGEEETQYFGPGTRLLVL.